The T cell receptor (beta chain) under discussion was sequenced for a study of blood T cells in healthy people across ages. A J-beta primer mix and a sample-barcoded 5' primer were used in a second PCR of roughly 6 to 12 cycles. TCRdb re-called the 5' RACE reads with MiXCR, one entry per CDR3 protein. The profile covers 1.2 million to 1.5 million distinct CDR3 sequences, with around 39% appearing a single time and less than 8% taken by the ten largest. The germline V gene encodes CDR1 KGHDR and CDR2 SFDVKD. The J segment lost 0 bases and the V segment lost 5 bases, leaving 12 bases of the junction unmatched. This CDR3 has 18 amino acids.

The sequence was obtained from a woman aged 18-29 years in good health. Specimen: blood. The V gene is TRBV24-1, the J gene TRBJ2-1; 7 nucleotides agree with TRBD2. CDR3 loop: CATSGPDGGTSSYNEQFF. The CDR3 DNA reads TGTGCCACCAGTGGCCCGGACGGGGGGACGAGCTCCTACAATGAGCAGTTCTTC.